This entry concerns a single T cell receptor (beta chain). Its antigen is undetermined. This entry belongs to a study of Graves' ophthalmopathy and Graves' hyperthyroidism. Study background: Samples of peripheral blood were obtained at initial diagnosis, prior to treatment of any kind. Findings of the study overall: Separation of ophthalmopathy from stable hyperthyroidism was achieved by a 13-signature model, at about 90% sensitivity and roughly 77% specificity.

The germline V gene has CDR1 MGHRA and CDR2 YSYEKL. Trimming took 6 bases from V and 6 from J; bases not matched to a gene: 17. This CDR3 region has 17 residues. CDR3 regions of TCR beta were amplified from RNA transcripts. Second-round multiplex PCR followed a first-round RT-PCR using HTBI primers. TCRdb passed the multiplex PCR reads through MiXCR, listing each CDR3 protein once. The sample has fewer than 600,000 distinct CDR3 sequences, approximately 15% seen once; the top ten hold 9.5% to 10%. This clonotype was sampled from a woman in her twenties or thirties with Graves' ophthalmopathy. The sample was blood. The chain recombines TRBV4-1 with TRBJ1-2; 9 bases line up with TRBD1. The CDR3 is CASSRPGQGPPGHGYTF. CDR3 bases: TGCGCCAGCAGTCGACCGGGACAGGGCCCCCCAGGCCATGGCTACACCTTC.